The 25 T cell receptor beta chains in this list originate from one sample, sequenced in a study of vaccination effects on CD4 cells after COVID-19. Their antigens are not known. Before sequencing, viral peptide pools were used by the ViraFEST assay to expand antigen-specific CD4+ T cells. Following culture for ten to eleven days, CD4+ T cells were isolated. Profiled with immunoSEQ multiplex PCR; TCRdb holds only in-frame clones, not every one. The sample carries about 54,000 clones, around 86% recorded once. This sample comprised CD4+ T cells from PBMCs cultured with HCoV-229E spike peptides, obtained before COVID-19 vaccination. The receptor source for this set is a human donor who received a COVID-19 vaccine.

This chain uses TRBV28 with TRBJ1-3; D is unclear. The CDR3 totals 13 residues. Germline V CDR1 and CDR2: MDHEN, SYDVKM. V lost 2 bases to trimming and J lost 3 bases, with 5 bases between them. In DNA form, the CDR3 reads TGTGCCAGCAGTTTACAGGTTGGAAACACCATATATTTT. It translates to CASSLQVGNTIYF.

The chain has TRBV7-9 and TRBJ1-1; D is undetermined. This CDR3 is built from 14 residues. The germline V and J ends were trimmed by 1 base and 0 bases, with 6 bases remaining between them. Germline lookup yields CDR1 SEHNR and CDR2 FQNEAQ (reference sequence). CDR3 bases: TGTGCCAGCAGCTTAGAACAGATGAACACTGAAGCTTTCTTT. It is translated as CASSLEQMNTEAFF.

Only one count was recorded for this clone. The V call is TRBV6-6, the J call TRBJ2-7, with 10 positions matching TRBD1. With 2 bases clipped from V and 3 bases from J, the junction kept 1 base outside the gene matches. Germline values: CDR1 MNHNY, CDR2 SVGAGI (reference sequence). The CDR3 is 14 amino acids. Here the CDR3 DNA reads TGTGCCAGCAGTTACGGACAGGGGGACTACGAGCAGTACGTC. This translates into CASSYGQGDYEQYV.

This clone was observed a handful of times. V gene TRBV9 combines with J gene TRBJ2-2, with 7 bases aligning to TRBD2. The V segment lost 0 bases and the J segment 1 base; nucleotides outside the gene matches: 6. Germline V CDR1 and CDR2: SGDLS, YYNGEE. This CDR3 has 17 residues. The CDR3 DNA follows: TGTGCCAGCAGCGTAGCGATGGGGGGGTGGAACACCGGGGAGCTGTTTTTT. Protein product: CASSVAMGGWNTGELFF.

The J gene is TRBJ1-2, the V gene TRBV28, with D perhaps TRBD1 (5 bases). From germline, CDR1 is MDHEN and CDR2 SYDVKM. The CDR3 runs to 13 residues. V was trimmed by 2 bases and J by 2 bases, leaving 6 bases between them. The CDR3: CASSLEGNYGYTF. The CDR3 DNA follows: TGTGCCAGCAGTTTAGAGGGGAACTATGGCTACACCTTC.

The chain has TRBV5-8 and TRBJ2-2, with 8 bases matching TRBD1. In germline, CDR1 is SGHTS, CDR2 YDEGEE. V dropped 0 bases and J dropped 6; count of bases not matched to a gene: 7. This CDR3 is built from 16 residues. The DNA of the CDR3 is TGTGCCAGCAGCTTGGGACAGGGGTTGCGGCCCGGGGAGCTGTTTTTT. This codes for CASSLGQGLRPGELFF.

V usage is TRBV28 and J usage is TRBJ2-5; either TRBD1 or TRBD2 may supply D (5 bases each). The CDR3 loop spans 17 amino acids. The V end was cut by 7 bases, the J end by 2 bases, with 23 bases between. Germline V CDR1 and CDR2: MDHEN, SYDVKM. For the CDR3, the DNA is TGTGCCAGCACCCGGGGCGGACGGTTCAGAGGTCAAGAGACCCAGTACTTC. Residues: CASTRGGRFRGQETQYF.

This clone was recorded once. The chain links TRBV18 to TRBJ1-2; D is unresolved. Germline-derived CDR1 and CDR2 are KGHSH and LQKENI. V was trimmed by 5 bases and J by 8 bases, leaving 12 bases between them. The CDR3 runs to 12 residues. The CDR3 protein is CASSTGPLGYTF. DNA of the CDR3: TGTGCCAGCTCAACCGGGCCTCTGGGCTACACCTTC.

This clone occurred once. The chain recombines TRBV28 with TRBJ2-3; TRBD2 agrees at 11 bases. With V trimmed by 5 bases and J by 2 bases, 9 bases remained unmatched. The CDR3 is made up of 17 amino acids. The germline gives CDR1 MDHEN, CDR2 SYDVKM. The CDR3, as DNA: TGTGCCAGCAGTCCGACTCCGACTAGCGGGAACACAGATACGCAGTATTTT. It specifies CASSPTPTSGNTDTQYF.

This clone came up once. Other DNA sequences of this sample code for an identical CDR3. The chain combines TRBV9 with TRBJ1-3; TRBD1 might be the D (5 bases). The CDR3 is made up of 16 amino acids. Germline V lookup: CDR1 SGDLS, CDR2 YYNGEE. The V gene lost 3 bases and the J gene lost 2 bases, with 15 bases spanning the gap. In DNA, the CDR3 is TGTGCCAGCAGCGCTTCCTTCCTGGGGCCTGGAAACACCATATATTTT. This gives the protein CASSASFLGPGNTIYF.

The chain has TRBV7-9 and TRBJ2-2, with D possibly matching TRBD2 (6 bases). Germline V CDR1 and CDR2: SEHNR, FQNEAQ (reference sequence). This CDR3 has 13 residues. V lost 3 bases to trimming and J lost 7 bases, with 9 bases between them. The CDR3 region is CASSLTSFGELFF. The CDR3 DNA sequence: TGTGCCAGCAGCTTGACTAGTTTCGGGGAGCTGTTTTTT.

The chain employs TRBV9 and TRBJ1-3, with D possibly matching TRBD1 (6 bases). V was clipped by 2 bases and J by 2 bases, with 11 bases between them. Looked up from germline, CDR1 is SGDLS and CDR2 is YYNGEE. The CDR3 runs to 15 residues. The CDR3 DNA follows: TGTGCCAGCAGCGTCGAAGAGGGGGCTGGAAACACCATATATTTT. Translated: CASSVEEGAGNTIYF.

The rearrangement links TRBV10-2 to TRBJ2-1; a weak D match, TRBD1 (6 bases). Looked up from germline, CDR1 is WSHSY and CDR2 is SAAADI. Trimming took off 0 bases at V and 8 bases at J, with 17 bases between the two ends. The CDR3 length is 16 residues. The CDR3 nucleotides are TGCGCCAGCAGTGAGTCGAGTAGCTTGGGGGCTCATGAGCAGTTCTTC. Protein: CASSESSSLGAHEQFF.

The rearrangement joins TRBV5-1 to TRBJ2-5, with D possibly TRBD1 on 5 matching bases. The V end lost 0 bases, the J end lost 3 bases, and 15 bases lay between the germline ends. The CDR3 runs 16 residues. CDR1 and CDR2 (germline): SGHRS, YFSETQ. The CDR3 DNA reads TGCGCCAGCAGCTTGGGCAGACAGACAGATAAAGAGACCCAGTACTTC. As protein: CASSLGRQTDKETQYF.

The chain combines TRBV9 with TRBJ2-5, with 7 bases identical to TRBD1. The J segment lost 2 bases and the V segment lost 5 bases, leaving 3 bases of the junction unmatched. Germline lookup yields CDR1 SGDLS and CDR2 YYNGEE. CDR3 length equals 13 residues. The CDR3 DNA sequence: TGTGCCAGCAGTAGGGACAGACAAGAGACCCAGTACTTC. This sequence encodes CASSRDRQETQYF.

V and J are TRBV21-1 and TRBJ1-1; TRBD1 is taken as the D call from the table, unchecked against the DNA. TRBV21-1 is designated a pseudogene. The CDR3 has 15 residues. CDR3 protein: CASSAGQGFNTEAFF. The CDR3 DNA reads as TGTGCCAGCAGCGCCGGGCAGGGGTTCAACACTGAAGCTTTCTTT.

This chain joins TRBV5-1 and TRBJ2-5, with D perhaps being TRBD1 or TRBD2 (5 bases each). CDR1 and CDR2 from the germline V gene are SGHRS and YFSETQ. Deletions cut 4 bases from V and 0 bases from J, with 13 bases between. This CDR3 has 15 amino acids. CDR3 in DNA: TGCGCCAGCAGCGGGGGACGGAATAACCAAGAGACCCAGTACTTC. As protein: CASSGGRNNQETQYF.

This chain uses TRBV2 with TRBJ2-1; D perhaps matches TRBD1 (6 bases). This CDR3 contains 15 residues. The ends were cut back, 8 bases at V and 0 bases at J, with 14 bases in the middle. Germline CDR1 is SNHLY and CDR2 is FYNNEI. The CDR3 DNA follows: TGTGCCAGCGGCTCGGACAGTAGCTCCTACAATGAGCAGTTCTTC. Translating it yields CASGSDSSSYNEQFF.

This chain links TRBV6-2 or TRBV6-3 with TRBJ1-5, with 8 positions matching TRBD1. V lost 2 bases and J lost 3; bases outside the gene matches: 3. This CDR3 is built from 15 residues. Germline CDR1 MNHEY, CDR2 SVGEGT. The CDR3 spells CASSYQDRDNQPQHF. CDR3 nucleotides: TGTGCCAGCAGTTACCAGGACAGGGACAATCAGCCCCAGCATTTT.

This sequence joins TRBV6-2 or TRBV6-3 and TRBJ2-6; 11 bases map to TRBD1. The germline V gene has CDR1 MNHEY and CDR2 SVGEGT. V lost 5 bases and J lost 2; bases outside the gene matches: 8. The CDR3 is 18 residues long. The CDR3 sequence: CASSRWTGGATGANVLTF. In DNA form, the CDR3 reads TGTGCCAGCAGTCGGTGGACAGGGGGCGCAACTGGGGCCAACGTCCTGACTTTC.

This sequence joins TRBV7-9 and TRBJ1-5, with D unresolved. The CDR3 is 13 residues long. The V and J ends lost 1 base and 6 bases respectively, with 7 bases between them. Germline CDR1 reads SEHNR; CDR2 reads FQNEAQ (reference sequence). In DNA, the CDR3 is TGTGCCAGCAGCTTAGAGGGAGGTCAGCCCCAGCATTTT. It codes for CASSLEGGQPQHF.

V gene TRBV5-1 combines with J gene TRBJ1-1; D remains ambiguous. Germline values: CDR1 SGHRS, CDR2 YFSETQ. This CDR3 region has 14 residues. Between the trimmed V and J ends, which lost 3 bases and 6 bases, there was a span of 15 bases. The CDR3 bases are TGCGCCAGCAGCTCGGGCCTCAACATGGCTGAAGCTTTCTTT. Translated, it gives CASSSGLNMAEAFF.

The chain uses TRBV7-2 and TRBJ2-5; TRBD2 agrees at 15 bases. This CDR3 has 17 residues. Germline values: CDR1 SGHTA, CDR2 FQGNSA. The ends lost 3 bases at V and 1 base at J; junction bases unmatched: 3. The CDR3 nucleotides are TGTGCCAGCAGCTTGGGACTAGCGGGGGGACCCCAAGAGACCCAGTACTTC. It codes for CASSLGLAGGPQETQYF.

The chain couples TRBV11-3 to TRBJ2-1; TRBD2 matches at 10 bases. The V segment lost 1 base and the J segment 3 bases; nucleotides outside the gene matches: 12. CDR1 is SGHNT, CDR2 YENEEA, per germline. The CDR3 length is 19 residues. CDR3 nucleotides: TGTGCCAGCAGCTTAGGACTATGGAGCGGGGGGGACAACTACAATGAGCAGTTCTTC. Translation gives CASSLGLWSGGDNYNEQFF.

This rearrangement joins TRBV7-2 to TRBJ2-5; perhaps TRBD1 as D (6 bases). The CDR3 consists of 16 residues. Germline values: CDR1 SGHTA, CDR2 FQGNSA. V shed 7 bases and J shed 1 base, with 19 bases lying between them. CDR3 DNA: TGTGCCAGCAACCTCAACAGACAGGCCCTCCAAGAGACCCAGTACTTC. Translated: CASNLNRQALQETQYF.